The 10 T cell receptor beta chains reported below all come from one sample, sequenced in a study of blood T cell repertoires in COVID-19 (dated by TCRdb to 2018 to 2021). The method was the immunoSEQ multiplex PCR assay. TCRdb took this table from immuneACCESS and kept in-frame rearrangements with V and J called. Such tables lack part of the clones; where checked against another copy, unresolved V genes explain under half of the gap, and the rest is unexplained. This sample comprises about 74,000 clones, 80% to 90% of them detected only once. Nearly 5% of the sample belongs to the ten largest clones. Sequencing used peripheral blood. The receptors shown here come from an elderly woman with acute or convalescent COVID-19.

The chain combines TRBV30 with TRBJ2-1; TRBD2 matches at 7 bases. The V and J ends lost 4 bases and 0 bases, in that order; junction bases with no gene match: 3. Looked up from germline, CDR1 is GTSNPN and CDR2 is SVGIG (reference sequence). The CDR3 is 14 residues long. CDR3 loop: CAWKREGSYNEQFF. In DNA form, the CDR3 reads TGTGCCTGGAAGCGGGAAGGCTCCTACAATGAGCAGTTCTTC.

The CDR3 DNA follows: TGCGCCAGCAGTCCTTCGACGGAGGCTTCACCCCTCCACTTT. Translating it yields CASSPSTEASPLHF. This chain joins TRBV5-1 and TRBJ1-6; no clear D gene. Between the trimmed V and J ends, which lost 5 bases and 9 bases, there was a span of 15 bases. This CDR3 has 14 amino acids. The germline V gene has CDR1 SGHRS and CDR2 YFSETQ.

This chain connects TRBV19 to TRBJ1-5, with 9 bases identical to TRBD1. This CDR3 is 18 amino acids long. Losses at the gene ends were 3 bases for V and 0 bases for J; bases not matched to a gene: 9. From germline, CDR1 is LNHDA and CDR2 SQIVND (reference sequence). This CDR3 is CASSISGTGFYSNQPQHF. CDR3 nucleotides: TGTGCCAGTAGTATCTCCGGGACAGGGTTCTATAGCAATCAGCCCCAGCATTTT.

V and J are TRBV5-1 and TRBJ1-3; D gene unclear. The CDR3 covers 16 residues. CDR1 SGHRS and CDR2 YFSETQ come from the germline V gene. The V end lost 3 bases, the J end lost 0 bases, and 13 bases lay between the germline ends. CDR3 nucleotide sequence: TGCGCCAGCAGCTCCGAGCCGGGTACCTCTGGAAACACCATATATTTT. It codes for CASSSEPGTSGNTIYF.

The chain is built from TRBV5-1 and TRBJ2-2; a possible D gene is TRBD2 (5 bases). The CDR3 consists of 15 residues. The V end lost 8 bases, the J end lost 1 base, and 15 bases lay between the germline ends. In germline, CDR1 is SGHRS, CDR2 YFSETQ. The CDR3 region is CASKREAWNTGELFF. The CDR3 coding sequence is TGCGCCAGTAAGAGGGAAGCGTGGAACACCGGGGAGCTGTTTTTT.

The chain couples TRBV7-9 to TRBJ2-1; maybe TRBD2 (6 bases). The CDR3 length is 17 residues. V lost 5 bases and J lost 0, with 17 bases in between. Per the germline V gene, CDR1 is SEHNR and CDR2 is FQNEAQ (reference sequence). The CDR3 DNA follows: TGTGCCAGCAGCCCGGGACTGAGCGCGAGCTCCTACAATGAGCAGTTCTTC. This translates into CASSPGLSASSYNEQFF.

The V gene is TRBV5-1, the J gene TRBJ1-1; 7 bases are shared with TRBD1. Germline V gene data show CDR1 as SGHRS and CDR2 as YFSETQ. The V gene end was trimmed by 4 bases and the J gene end by 1 base; junction bases not matched to a gene: 7. The CDR3 consists of 15 residues. In nucleotides, the CDR3 is TGCGCCAGCAGCCCCGTACAGGGGCCGAACACTGAAGCTTTCTTT. It yields the protein CASSPVQGPNTEAFF.

The chain combines TRBV7-2 with TRBJ2-1; 7 positions match TRBD1. Per germline, CDR1 SGHTA and CDR2 FQGNSA. The CDR3 length is 12 residues. After removal of 5 bases from V and 10 bases from J, the junction contained 5 bases not matched to a gene. The CDR3, as DNA: TGTGCCAGCAGCGCCAGACAGGGCGAGCAGTTCTTC. Translated, it gives CASSARQGEQFF.

This clone was detected only once. The chain links TRBV6-2 or TRBV6-3 to TRBJ1-5; D possibly corresponds to TRBD1 (6 bases). Germline-derived CDR1 and CDR2 are MNHEY and SVGEGT. V lost 4 bases to trimming and J lost 4 bases, with 8 bases between them. This CDR3 spans 13 amino acids. The CDR3: CASSLDRNQPQHF. The DNA for the CDR3 is TGTGCCAGCAGTTTAGACAGGAATCAGCCCCAGCATTTT.

This sequence joins TRBV30 and TRBJ1-5, with D possibly matching TRBD1 (6 bases). V lost 0 bases and J lost 5, with 14 bases in between. The CDR3 totals 15 residues. In germline, CDR1 is GTSNPN, CDR2 SVGIG (reference sequence). The DNA for the CDR3 is TGTGCCTGGAGTGTACAAACAGGGAGGGATCAGCCCCAGCATTTT. Translated: CAWSVQTGRDQPQHF.